These T cell receptor beta chains were read from a single sample in a study of OX40 agonist ivuxolimab in advanced cancers. Only in-frame clones appear in the TCRdb table, and some are missing; sequencing was by immunoSEQ multiplex PCR. The sample has about 8,900 clones; around three quarters are singletons. Sequencing used CD4+ or CD8+ T cells sorted from blood, obtained in a trial of the OX40 agonist ivuxolimab. The source is an adult with an advanced solid tumor such as melanoma, head and neck, liver or kidney cancer. CDR3s leave out the opening cysteine and the closing phenylalanine or tryptophan. The order of the fields is V gene, J gene, CDR3 protein.

>TRBV2|TRBJ2-2
ASSERGNTGELF
>TRBV19|TRBJ2-1
ASSSYSAINEQF
>TRBV7-6|TRBJ2-5
ASSLLTSGGEQY
>TRBV28|TRBJ2-7
ASSLEGQPYYEQY
>TRBV4-1|TRBJ2-3
ASSQARDRGWDTQY
>TRBV30|TRBJ1-2
AWSSQGDGYT
>TRBV27|TRBJ2-1
ASSLGGMYNEQF
>TRBV21-1|TRBJ1-6
ASSPGTEASPLH
>TRBV11-2|TRBJ1-1
ASSLGSALEAF
>TRBV27|TRBJ1-1
ASGPTNTEAF
>TRBV11-2|TRBJ2-3
ASSLQPGIMMSDTQY
>TRBV7-6|TRBJ2-2
ASTEGGAGELF
>TRBV5-1|TRBJ1-3
ASSQTRDGNTIY
>TRBV6-6|TRBJ2-7
ASSPTVSYEQY
>TRBV7-2|TRBJ2-3
ASAPDAVDTQY
>TRBV27|TRBJ2-3
ASSDRVRDTQY
>TRBV6-5|TRBJ2-4
ASSYSRTGAKNIQY
>TRBV11-1|TRBJ2-7
ASSSRGAHYEQY
>TRBV28|TRBJ1-3
ASSLKNTIY
>TRBV7-7|TRBJ1-6
ASSLSARRLNSPLH
>TRBV6-4|TRBJ2-1
ASSEIGGSYNEQF
>TRBV4-2|TRBJ1-1
ASSQENELVMGGGTEAF
>TRBV9|TRBJ2-1
ASSPPDGNNEQF
>TRBV15|TRBJ1-5
ATGQINQPQH
>TRBV6-5|TRBJ1-1
ASTRTLNTEAF
>TRBV6-5|TRBJ1-1
ASSYTGTGGTEAF
>TRBV11-2|TRBJ1-1
ASSLLTAMNTEAF
>TRBV6-1|TRBJ2-7
ASSEENLGEQY
>TRBV6-5|TRBJ2-2
ASSRDRTTGELF
>TRBV7-3|TRBJ2-1
ASSPGDRIYNEQF
>TRBV19|TRBJ1-3
ASSRTASGNTIY
>TRBV19|TRBJ1-2
ATRQGGDGYT
>TRBV29-1|TRBJ2-1
SVEDSLAGGLNEQF
>TRBV7-3|TRBJ2-2
ASSLDNTGELF
>TRBV28|TRBJ2-7
ASSSILAGFSYEQY
>TRBV30|TRBJ2-2
AWGTGTGGELF
>TRBV27|TRBJ1-1
ASSLLGQGGTEAF
>TRBV11-2|TRBJ2-5
ASSPGGYFETQY
>TRBV14|TRBJ2-7
ASSQRDRGAYEQY
>TRBV7-2|TRBJ2-7
ASSFGTGSEQY
>TRBV15|TRBJ1-5
ATGQINQPQH
>TRBV6-6|TRBJ2-1
ATGTGYEQF
>TRBV4-1|TRBJ2-1
ASSQESLSYNEQF
>TRBV28|TRBJ1-1
ASSLSAGNTEAF
>TRBV4-3|TRBJ2-5
ASSQEIAETQY
>TRBV27|TRBJ2-7
ASSLGLISYEQY
>TRBV5-4|TRBJ2-7
ASSRGGGSLDEQY